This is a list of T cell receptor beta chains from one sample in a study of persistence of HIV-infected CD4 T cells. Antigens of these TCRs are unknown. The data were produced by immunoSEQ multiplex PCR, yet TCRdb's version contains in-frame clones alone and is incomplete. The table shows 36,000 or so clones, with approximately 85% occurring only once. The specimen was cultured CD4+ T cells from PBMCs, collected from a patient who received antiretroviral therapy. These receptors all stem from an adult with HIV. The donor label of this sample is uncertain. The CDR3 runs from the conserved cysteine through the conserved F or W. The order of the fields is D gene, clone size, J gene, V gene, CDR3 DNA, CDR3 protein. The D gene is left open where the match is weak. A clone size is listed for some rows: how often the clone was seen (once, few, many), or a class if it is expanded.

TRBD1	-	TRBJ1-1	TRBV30	TGTGCCTGGAGTGTACGTGGGACAGGGATTATGCGGACTGAAGCTTTCTTT	CAWSVRGTGIMRTEAFF
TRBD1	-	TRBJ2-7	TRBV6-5	TGTGCCAGCAGTAGGACAGGCACCTACGAGCAGTACTTC	CASSRTGTYEQYF
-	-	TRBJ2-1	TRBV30	TGTGCCTGGAGTGTAGGTTCAAACAATGAGCAGTTCTTC	CAWSVGSNNEQFF
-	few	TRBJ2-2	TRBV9	TGTGCCAGCAAGGAGGCCTTAACCACCGGGGAGCTGTTTTTT	CASKEALTTGELFF
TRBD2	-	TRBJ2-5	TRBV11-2	TGTGCCAGCAGCCCGAGACTAGCGGGGGCATCACGAAGAGAGACCCAGTACTTC	CASSPRLAGASRRETQYF
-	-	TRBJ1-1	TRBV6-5	TGTGCCAGCAGCGGGGGACACGGAAGGACTGAAGCTTTCTTT	CASSGGHGRTEAFF
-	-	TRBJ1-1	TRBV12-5	TGTGCTAGTGGTTTGAATGAAGCTTTCTTT	CASGLNEAFF
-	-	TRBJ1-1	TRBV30	TGTGCCTGGAGTGTACCCAGATCGGGGAACACTGAAGCTTTCTTT	CAWSVPRSGNTEAFF
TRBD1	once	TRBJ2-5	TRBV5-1	TGCGCCAGCAGCTCAGGGGGCCTGGAGACCCAGTACTTC	CASSSGGLETQYF
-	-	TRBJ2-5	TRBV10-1	TGCGCCAGCAGTCGGGACATACAAGAGACCCAGTACTTC	CASSRDIQETQYF
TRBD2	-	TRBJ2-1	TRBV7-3	TGTGCCAGCACCAAAACAGCGGGGCTATACAATGAGCAGTTCTTC	CASTKTAGLYNEQFF
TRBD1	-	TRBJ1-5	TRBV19	TGTGCCAGTAGTACAGGGGGCGCAGGCAATCAGCCCCAGCATTTT	CASSTGGAGNQPQHF
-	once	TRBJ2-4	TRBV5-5	TGTGCCAGCAGCGTTTCCATAGCCAATGAAAACATTCAGTACTTC	CASSVSIANENIQYF
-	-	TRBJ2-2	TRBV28	TGTGCCAGCAGCCCAAGCCCATCGAACACCGGGGAGCTGTTTTTT	CASSPSPSNTGELFF
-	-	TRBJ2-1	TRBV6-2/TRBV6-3	TGTGCCAGCAGTTACGGTCAGCGAAACTACAATGAGCAGTTCTTC	CASSYGQRNYNEQFF
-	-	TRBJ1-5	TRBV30	TGTGCCTGGAGCACCAGACGGGGCAATCAGCCCCAGCATTTT	CAWSTRRGNQPQHF
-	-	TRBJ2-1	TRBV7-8	TGTGCCAGCAGTTCACCAATATACAATGAGCAGTTCTTC	CASSSPIYNEQFF
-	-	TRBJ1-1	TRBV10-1	TGCGCCAGCAGTTTTGCCAGTAACACTGAAGCTTTCTTT	CASSFASNTEAFF
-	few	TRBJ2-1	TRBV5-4	TGTGCCAGCAGCTTACAAGTGGACTACAATGAGCAGTTCTTC	CASSLQVDYNEQFF
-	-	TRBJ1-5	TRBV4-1	TGCGCCAGCAGCGGACCCGAAAGAACTGGAGGACAGCCCCAGCATTTT	CASSGPERTGGQPQHF
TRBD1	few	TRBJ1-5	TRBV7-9	TGTGCCAGCAGCCCCGGACAGGGTCCCAATCAGCCCCAGCATTTT	CASSPGQGPNQPQHF
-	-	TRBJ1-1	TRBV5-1	TGCGCCAGCAGCAAAACAGGGAACACTGAAGCTTTCTTT	CASSKTGNTEAFF
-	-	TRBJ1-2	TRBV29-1	TGCAGCGTTGATGGCTACACCTTC	CSVDGYTF
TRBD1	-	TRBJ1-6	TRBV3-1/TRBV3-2	TGTGCCAGCAGCTTTACTTCCGGACAGGGGTTTTCACCCCTCCACTTT	CASSFTSGQGFSPLHF
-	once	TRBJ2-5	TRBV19	TGTGCCAGTAGTATGTCAGCGGGTGATCAAGAGACCCAGTACTTC	CASSMSAGDQETQYF
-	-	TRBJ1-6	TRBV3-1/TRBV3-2	TGTGCCAGCAGCCCACCTACTGGTTATAATTCACCCCTCCACTTT	CASSPPTGYNSPLHF
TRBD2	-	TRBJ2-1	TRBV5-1	TGCGCCAGCAGCCCCGAACCGGGACTAGTTGTTGAGCAGTTCTTC	CASSPEPGLVVEQFF
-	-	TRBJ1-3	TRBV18	TGTGCCAGCTCGTCACGAGGGGGGACCATATATTTT	CASSSRGGTIYF
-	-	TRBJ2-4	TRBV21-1	TGTGCCAGCAGCAAAGGGGCAGGCCACTCGCTCAAAAACATTCAGTACTTC	CASSKGAGHSLKNIQYF
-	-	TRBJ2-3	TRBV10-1	TGCGCCAGCAATGGGATTGGGCCTCGAGATACGCAGTATTTT	CASNGIGPRDTQYF
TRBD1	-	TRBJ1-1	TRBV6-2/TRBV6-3	TGTGCCAGCAGGTACCAGGGGGACGCTGAAGCTTTCTTT	CASRYQGDAEAFF
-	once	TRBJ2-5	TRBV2	TGTGCCAGCAGCCGGGGGGCAGCCACACACTTGGCCCAGTACTTC	CASSRGAATHLAQYF
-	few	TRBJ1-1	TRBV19	TGTGCCAGTAGTATCGTGCTGCCGGTGGGTGGGAACACTGAAGCTTTCTTT	CASSIVLPVGGNTEAFF
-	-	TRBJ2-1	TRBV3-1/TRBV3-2	TGTGCCAGCAGCCAAGATCTTCATGAGCAGTTCTTC	CASSQDLHEQFF
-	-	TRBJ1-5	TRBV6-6	TGTGCCAGCACCTTGGCTGAACGGGCAAATCAGCCCCAGCATTTT	CASTLAERANQPQHF
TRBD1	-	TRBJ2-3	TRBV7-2	TGTGCCAGCAGCTTAGAGGGGGCGAGGGGCACAGATACGCAGTATTTT	CASSLEGARGTDTQYF
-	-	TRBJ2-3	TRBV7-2	TGTGCCAGCAGCTACGGGGCCTTAAATACGCAGTATTTT	CASSYGALNTQYF
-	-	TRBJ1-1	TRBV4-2	TGTGCCAGCAGCCAAGGGCCTCGGGAAGCAGTCGGAGCTGAAGCTTTCTTT	CASSQGPREAVGAEAFF
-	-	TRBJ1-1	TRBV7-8	TGTGCCAGCAGCTTTGGGTGGGACACTGAAGCTTTCTTT	CASSFGWDTEAFF
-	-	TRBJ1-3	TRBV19	TGTGCCAGTAGTGACCCAGGGGTTTCTGGAAACACCATATATTTT	CASSDPGVSGNTIYF
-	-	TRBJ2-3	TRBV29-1	TGCAGCGTAACAGGGCGGCGGGGGACAGATACGCAGTATTTT	CSVTGRRGTDTQYF
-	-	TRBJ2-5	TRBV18	TGTGCCAGCTCTTATGCAGAGACCCAGTACTTC	CASSYAETQYF
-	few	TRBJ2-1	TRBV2	TGTGCCAGCACGTTCGGTTTAGGGGATGAGCAGTTCTTC	CASTFGLGDEQFF
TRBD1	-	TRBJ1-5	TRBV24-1	TGTGCCACCAGTGATTCGACAGGGGACAATCAGCCCCAGCATTTT	CATSDSTGDNQPQHF
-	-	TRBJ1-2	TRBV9	TGTGCCAGCAGCGTAGAGGACTATGGCTACACCTTC	CASSVEDYGYTF
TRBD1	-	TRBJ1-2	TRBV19	TGTGCCAGTAGTACCCCGAAGGACAGGCCATATGGCTACACCTTC	CASSTPKDRPYGYTF
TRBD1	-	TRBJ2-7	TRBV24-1	TGTGCCACCAGTGATTTGCAGGGGGGACAGGGTTTCAACGAGCAGTACTTC	CATSDLQGGQGFNEQYF
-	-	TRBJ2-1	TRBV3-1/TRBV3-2	TGTGCCAGCAGCCAAGGGGAGAAAAGCAATGAGCAGTTCTTC	CASSQGEKSNEQFF
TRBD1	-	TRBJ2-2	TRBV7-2	TGTGCCAGCAGCCTGGGACAGGCGAACACCGGGGAGCTGTTTTTT	CASSLGQANTGELFF
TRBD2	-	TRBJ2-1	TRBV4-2	TGTGCCAGCAGCCGAGGACTAGCGGGGGAGTACAATGAGCAGTTCTTC	CASSRGLAGEYNEQFF
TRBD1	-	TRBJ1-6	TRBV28	TGTGCCAGCAGTTTATGGGGACAGGGGGATAATTCACCCCTCCACTTT	CASSLWGQGDNSPLHF